This T cell receptor (beta chain) was recorded in a study of T cell responses to AZD1222 COVID-19 vaccine. General study results and limits: Clonal diversity was possibly underestimated, and the donors were mostly white British, with more females. No repertoire was sampled before or during the peak T cell response, only after it.

Assay: immunoSEQ multiplex PCR; the TCRdb copy retains only in-frame clones and omits some. This sample has roughly 120,000 clones, with around 84% found just once. Regarding this clone: Antigen specificity is unknown.

This sequence was found in an adult who received the AZD1222 COVID-19 vaccine. The specimen was peripheral blood, collected 28 days after the second AZD1222 dose.

CDR3 DNA: TGTGCCTGGAGTATCATCCGGGACAGGTTAAACACTGAAGCTTTCTTT. Its protein product is CAWSIIRDRLNTEAFF. The chain combines TRBV30 with TRBJ1-1; 8 bases align to TRBD1. The CDR3 length is 16 residues. Trimming at V came to 2 bases and at J to 2 bases, leaving 10 bases not matched to a gene. Germline V gene lookup returns CDR1 GTSNPN and CDR2 SVGIG (reference sequence).